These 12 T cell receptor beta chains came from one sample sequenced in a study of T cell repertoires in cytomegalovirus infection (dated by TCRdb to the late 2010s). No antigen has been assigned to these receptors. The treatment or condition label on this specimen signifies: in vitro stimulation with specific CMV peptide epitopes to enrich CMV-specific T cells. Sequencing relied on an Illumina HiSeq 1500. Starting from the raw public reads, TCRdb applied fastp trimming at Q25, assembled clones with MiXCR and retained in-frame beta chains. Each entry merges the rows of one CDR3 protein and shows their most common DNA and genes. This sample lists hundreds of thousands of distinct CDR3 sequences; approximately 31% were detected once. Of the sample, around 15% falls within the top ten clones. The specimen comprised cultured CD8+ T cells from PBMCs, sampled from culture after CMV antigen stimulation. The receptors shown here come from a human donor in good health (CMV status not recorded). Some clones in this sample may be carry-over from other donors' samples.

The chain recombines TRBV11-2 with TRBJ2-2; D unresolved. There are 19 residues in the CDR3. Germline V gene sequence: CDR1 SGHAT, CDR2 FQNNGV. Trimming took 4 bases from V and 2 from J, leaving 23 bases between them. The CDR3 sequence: CASSWASPTQPLNTGELFF. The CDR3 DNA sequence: TGTGCCAGCAGCTGGGCCTCCCCGACCCAGCCATTAAACACCGGGGAGCTGTTTTTT.

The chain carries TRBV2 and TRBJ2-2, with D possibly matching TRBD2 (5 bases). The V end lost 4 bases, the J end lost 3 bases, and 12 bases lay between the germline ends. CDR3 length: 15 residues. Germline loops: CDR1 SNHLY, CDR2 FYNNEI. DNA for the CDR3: TGTGCCAGCAGTGGTAGAAAGAGGGACACCGGGGAGCTGTTTTTT. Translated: CASSGRKRDTGELFF.

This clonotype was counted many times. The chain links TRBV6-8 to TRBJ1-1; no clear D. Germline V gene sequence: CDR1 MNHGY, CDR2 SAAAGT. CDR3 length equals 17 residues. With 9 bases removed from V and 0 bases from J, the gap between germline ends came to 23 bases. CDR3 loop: CARPSDFPSPMNTEAFF. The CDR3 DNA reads TGTGCCAGACCATCGGACTTTCCCTCGCCCATGAACACTGAAGCTTTCTTT.

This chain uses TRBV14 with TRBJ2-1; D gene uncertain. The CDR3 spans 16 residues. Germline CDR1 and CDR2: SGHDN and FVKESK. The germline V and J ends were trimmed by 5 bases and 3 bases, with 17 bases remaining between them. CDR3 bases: TGTGCCAGCAGCAGATTCCCAAGCGCGAGCTACAATGAGCAGTTCTTC. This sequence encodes CASSRFPSASYNEQFF.

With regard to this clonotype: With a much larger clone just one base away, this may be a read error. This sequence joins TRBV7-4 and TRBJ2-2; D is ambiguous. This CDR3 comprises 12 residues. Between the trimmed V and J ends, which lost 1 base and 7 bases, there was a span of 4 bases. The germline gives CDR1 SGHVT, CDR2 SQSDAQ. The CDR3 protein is CASSLDFGELFF. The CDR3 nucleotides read TGTGCCAGCAGCTTAGATTTCGGGGAGCTGTTTTTT.

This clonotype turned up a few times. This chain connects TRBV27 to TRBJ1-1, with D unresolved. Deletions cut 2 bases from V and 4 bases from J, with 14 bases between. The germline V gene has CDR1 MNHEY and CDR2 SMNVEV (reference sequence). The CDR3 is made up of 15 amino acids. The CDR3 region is CASSLLGEWVTEAFF. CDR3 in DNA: TGTGCCAGCAGTTTACTTGGGGAATGGGTCACTGAAGCTTTCTTT.

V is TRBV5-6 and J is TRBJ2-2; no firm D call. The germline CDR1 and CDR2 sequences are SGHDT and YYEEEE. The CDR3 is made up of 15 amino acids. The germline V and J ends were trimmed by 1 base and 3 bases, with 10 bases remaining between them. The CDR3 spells CASSLLAEDTGELFF. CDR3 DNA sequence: TGTGCCAGCAGCTTGCTGGCCGAGGACACCGGGGAGCTGTTTTTT.

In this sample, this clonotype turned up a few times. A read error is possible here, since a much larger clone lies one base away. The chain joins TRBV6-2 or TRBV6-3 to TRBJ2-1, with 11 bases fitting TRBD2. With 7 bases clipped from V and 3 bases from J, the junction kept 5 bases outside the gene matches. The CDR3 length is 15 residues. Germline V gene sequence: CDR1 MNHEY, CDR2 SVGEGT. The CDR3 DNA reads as TGTGCCAGCATCACCGGGACTAGCGGCTACAATGAGCAGTTCTTC. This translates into CASITGTSGYNEQFF.

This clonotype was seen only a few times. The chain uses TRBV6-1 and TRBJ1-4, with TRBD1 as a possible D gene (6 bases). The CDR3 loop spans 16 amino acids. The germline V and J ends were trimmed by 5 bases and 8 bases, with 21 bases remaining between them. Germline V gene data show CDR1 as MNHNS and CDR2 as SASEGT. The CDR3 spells CASSLRRGGQGEKLFF. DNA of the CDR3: TGTGCCAGCAGTCTACGACGTGGGGGGCAGGGCGAAAAACTGTTTTTT.

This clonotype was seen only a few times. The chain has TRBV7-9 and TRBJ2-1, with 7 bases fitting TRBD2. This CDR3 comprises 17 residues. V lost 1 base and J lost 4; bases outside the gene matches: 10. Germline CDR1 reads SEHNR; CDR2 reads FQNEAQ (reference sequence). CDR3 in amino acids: CASSLESTSAAYNEQFF. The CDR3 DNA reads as TGTGCCAGCAGCTTAGAAAGTACTAGCGCCGCTTACAATGAGCAGTTCTTC. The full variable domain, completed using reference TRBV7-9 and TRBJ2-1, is DTGVSQNPRHKITKRGQNVTFRCDPISEHNRLYWYRQTLGQGPEFLTYFQNEAQLEKSRLLSDRFSAERPKGSFSTLEIQRTEQGDSAMYLCASSLESTSAAYNEQFFGPGTRLTVL.

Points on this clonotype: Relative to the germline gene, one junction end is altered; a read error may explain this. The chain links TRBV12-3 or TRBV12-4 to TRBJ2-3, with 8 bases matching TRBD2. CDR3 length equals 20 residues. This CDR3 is CASSLDYERGNGASTDMQYF. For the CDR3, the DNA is TGTGCCAGCAGTTTAGATTACGAGCGGGGGAACGGGGCTAGCACAGATATGCAGTATTTT.

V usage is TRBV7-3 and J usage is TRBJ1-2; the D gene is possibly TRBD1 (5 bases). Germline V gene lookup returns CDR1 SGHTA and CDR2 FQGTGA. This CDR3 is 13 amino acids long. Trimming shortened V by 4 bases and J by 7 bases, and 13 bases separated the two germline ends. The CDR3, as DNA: TGTGCCAGCAGCTACCCAGGGAATCGTGGCTACACCTTC. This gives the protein CASSYPGNRGYTF.